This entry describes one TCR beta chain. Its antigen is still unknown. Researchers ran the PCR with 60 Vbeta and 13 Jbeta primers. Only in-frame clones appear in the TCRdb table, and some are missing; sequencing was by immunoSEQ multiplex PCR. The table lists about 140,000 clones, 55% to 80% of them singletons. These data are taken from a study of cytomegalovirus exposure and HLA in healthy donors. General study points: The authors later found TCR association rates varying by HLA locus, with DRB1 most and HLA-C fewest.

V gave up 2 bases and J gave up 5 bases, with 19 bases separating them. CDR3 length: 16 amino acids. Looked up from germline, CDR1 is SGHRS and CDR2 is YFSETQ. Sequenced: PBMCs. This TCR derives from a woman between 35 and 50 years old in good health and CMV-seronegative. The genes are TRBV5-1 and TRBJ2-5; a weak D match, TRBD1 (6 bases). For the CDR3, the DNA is TGCGCCAGCAGCTTCCAACAGGGAATGGGCGGTGAGACCCAGTACTTC. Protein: CASSFQQGMGGETQYF.